This T cell receptor (beta chain) was recovered during a study of tumour-infiltrating T cells in Burkitt lymphoma. Turning to the study itself: Survival, overall and progression-free, tracked with productive clonality.

The CDR3 is 13 amino acids. Germline V gene data show CDR1 as MNHNS and CDR2 as SASEGT. The trim removed 7 bases at V and 9 bases at J, leaving 9 bases unmatched. Comments on this clone: No antigen is known for it.

Overall study results and limits: Several public clonotypes were shared across many Burkitt lymphoma patients.

Sequencing was performed with immunoSEQ multiplex PCR; in TCRdb, only in-frame clones are kept and a portion is missing. The table has about 230 clones, approximately 88% seen once. Sequences were obtained from tumor tissue. This chain connects TRBV6-1 to TRBJ2-1; TRBD1 matches at 7 bases. The clonotype was recovered from a human donor with Burkitt lymphoma. CDR3 sequence (DNA): TGTGCCAGCATGAGGGGGCCCCAAGGTGAGCAGTTCTTC. Translating gives CASMRGPQGEQFF.